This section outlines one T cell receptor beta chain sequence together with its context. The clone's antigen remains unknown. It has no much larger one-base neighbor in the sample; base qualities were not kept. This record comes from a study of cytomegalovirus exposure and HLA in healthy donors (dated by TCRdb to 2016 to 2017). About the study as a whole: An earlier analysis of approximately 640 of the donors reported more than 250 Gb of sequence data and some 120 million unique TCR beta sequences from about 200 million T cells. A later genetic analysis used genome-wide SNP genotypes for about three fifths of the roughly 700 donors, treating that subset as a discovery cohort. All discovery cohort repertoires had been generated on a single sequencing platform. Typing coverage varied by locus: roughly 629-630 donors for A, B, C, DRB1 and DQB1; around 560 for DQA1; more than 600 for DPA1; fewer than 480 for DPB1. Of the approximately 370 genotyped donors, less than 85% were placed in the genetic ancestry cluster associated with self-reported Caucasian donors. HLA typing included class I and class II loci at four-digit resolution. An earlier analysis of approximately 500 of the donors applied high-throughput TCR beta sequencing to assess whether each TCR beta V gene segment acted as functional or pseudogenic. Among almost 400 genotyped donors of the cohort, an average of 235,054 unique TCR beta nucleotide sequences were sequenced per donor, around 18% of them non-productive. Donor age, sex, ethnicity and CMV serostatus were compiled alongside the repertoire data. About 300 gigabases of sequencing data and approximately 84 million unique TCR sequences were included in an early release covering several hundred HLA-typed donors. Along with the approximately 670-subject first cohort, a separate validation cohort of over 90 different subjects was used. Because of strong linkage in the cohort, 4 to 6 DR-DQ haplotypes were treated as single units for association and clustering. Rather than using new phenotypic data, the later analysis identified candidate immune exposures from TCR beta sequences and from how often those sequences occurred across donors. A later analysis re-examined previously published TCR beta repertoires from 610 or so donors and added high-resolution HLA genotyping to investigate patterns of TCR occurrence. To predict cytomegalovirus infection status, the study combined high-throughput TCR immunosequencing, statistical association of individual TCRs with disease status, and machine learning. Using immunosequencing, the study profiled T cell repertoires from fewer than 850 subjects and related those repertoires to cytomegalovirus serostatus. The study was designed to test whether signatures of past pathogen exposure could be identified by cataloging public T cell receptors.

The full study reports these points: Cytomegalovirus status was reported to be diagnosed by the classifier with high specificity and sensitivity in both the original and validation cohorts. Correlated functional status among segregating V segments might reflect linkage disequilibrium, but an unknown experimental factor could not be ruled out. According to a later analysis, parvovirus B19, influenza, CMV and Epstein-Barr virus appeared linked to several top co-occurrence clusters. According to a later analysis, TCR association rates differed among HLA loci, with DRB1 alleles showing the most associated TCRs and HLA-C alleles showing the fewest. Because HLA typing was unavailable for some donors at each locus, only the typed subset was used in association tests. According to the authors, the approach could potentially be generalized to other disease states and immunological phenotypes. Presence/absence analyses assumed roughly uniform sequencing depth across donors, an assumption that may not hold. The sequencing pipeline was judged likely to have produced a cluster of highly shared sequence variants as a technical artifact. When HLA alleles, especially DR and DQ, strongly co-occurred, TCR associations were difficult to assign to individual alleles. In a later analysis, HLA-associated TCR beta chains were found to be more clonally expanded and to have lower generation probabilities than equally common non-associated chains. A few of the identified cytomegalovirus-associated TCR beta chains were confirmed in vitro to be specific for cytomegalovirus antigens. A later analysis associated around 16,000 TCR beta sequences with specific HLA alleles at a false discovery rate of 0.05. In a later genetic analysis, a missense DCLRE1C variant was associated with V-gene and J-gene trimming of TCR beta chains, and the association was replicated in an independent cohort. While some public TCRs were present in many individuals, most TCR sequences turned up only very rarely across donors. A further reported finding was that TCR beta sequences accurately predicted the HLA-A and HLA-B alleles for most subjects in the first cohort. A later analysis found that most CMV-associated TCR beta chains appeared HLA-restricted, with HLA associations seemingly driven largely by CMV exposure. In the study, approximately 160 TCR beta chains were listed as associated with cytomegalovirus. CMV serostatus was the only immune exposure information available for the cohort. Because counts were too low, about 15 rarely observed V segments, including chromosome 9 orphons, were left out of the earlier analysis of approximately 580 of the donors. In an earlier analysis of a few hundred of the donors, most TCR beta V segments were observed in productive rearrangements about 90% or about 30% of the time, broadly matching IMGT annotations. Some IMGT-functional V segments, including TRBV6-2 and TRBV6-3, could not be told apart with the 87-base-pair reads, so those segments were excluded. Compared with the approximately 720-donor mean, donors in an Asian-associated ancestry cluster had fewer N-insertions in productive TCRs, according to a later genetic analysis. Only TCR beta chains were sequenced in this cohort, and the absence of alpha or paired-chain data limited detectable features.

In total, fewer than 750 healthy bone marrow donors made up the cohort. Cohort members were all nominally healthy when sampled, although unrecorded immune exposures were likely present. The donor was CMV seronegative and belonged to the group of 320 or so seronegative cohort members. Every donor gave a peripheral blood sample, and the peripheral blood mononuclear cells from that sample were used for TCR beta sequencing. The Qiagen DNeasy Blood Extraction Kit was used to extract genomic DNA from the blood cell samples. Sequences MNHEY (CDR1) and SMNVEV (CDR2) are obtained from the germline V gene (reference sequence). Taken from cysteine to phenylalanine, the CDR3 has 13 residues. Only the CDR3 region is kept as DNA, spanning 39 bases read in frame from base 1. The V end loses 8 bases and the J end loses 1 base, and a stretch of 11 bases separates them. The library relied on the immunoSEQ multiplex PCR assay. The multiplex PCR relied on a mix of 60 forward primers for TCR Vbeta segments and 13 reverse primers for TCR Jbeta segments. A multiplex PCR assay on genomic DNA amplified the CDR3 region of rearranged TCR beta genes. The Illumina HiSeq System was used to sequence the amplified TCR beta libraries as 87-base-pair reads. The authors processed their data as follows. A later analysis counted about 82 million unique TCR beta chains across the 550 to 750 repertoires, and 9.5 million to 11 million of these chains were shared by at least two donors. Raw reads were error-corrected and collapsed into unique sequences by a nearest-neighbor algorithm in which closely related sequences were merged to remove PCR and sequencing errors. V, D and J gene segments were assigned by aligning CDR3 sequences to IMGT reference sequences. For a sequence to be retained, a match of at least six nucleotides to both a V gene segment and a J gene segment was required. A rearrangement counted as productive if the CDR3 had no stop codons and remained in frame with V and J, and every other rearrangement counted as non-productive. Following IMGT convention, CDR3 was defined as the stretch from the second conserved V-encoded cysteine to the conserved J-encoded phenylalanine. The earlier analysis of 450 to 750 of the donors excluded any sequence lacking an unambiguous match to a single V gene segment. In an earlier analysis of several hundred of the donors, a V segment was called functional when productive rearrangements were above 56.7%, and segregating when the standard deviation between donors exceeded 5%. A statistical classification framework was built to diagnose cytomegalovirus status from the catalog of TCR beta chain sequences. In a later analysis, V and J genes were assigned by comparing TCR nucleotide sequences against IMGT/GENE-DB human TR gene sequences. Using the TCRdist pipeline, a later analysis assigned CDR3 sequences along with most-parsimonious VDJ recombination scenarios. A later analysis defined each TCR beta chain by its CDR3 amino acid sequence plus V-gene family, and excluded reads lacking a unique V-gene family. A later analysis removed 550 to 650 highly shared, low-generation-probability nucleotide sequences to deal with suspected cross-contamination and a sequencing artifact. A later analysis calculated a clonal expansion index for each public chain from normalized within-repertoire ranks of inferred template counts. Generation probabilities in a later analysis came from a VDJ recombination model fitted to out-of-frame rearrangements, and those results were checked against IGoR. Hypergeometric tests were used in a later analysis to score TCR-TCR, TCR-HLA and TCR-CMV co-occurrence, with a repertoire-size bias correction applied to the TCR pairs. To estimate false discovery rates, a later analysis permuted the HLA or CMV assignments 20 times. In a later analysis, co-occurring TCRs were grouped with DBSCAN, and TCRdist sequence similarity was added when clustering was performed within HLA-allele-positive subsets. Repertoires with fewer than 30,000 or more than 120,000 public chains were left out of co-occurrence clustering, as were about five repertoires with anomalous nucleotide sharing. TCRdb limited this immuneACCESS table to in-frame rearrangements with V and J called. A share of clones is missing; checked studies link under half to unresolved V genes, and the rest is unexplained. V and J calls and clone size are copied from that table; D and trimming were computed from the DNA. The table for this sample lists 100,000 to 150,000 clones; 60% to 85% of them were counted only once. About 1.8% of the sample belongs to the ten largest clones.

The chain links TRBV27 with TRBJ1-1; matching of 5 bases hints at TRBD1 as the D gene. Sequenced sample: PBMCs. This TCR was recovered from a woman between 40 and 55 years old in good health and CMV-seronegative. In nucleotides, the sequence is TGTGCCAGCGCATGGACACCGAACACTGAAGCTTTCTTT. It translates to CASAWTPNTEAFF.